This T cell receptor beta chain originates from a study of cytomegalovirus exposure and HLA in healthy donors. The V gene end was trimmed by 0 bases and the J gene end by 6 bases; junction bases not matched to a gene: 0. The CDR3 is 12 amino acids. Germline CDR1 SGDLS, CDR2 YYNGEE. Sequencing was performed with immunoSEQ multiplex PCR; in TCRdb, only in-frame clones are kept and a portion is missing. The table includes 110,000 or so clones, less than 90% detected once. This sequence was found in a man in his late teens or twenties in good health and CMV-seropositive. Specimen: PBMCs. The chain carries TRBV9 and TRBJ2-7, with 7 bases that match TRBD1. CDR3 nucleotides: TGTGCCAGCAGCGTAGACAGGGGCGAGCAGTACTTC. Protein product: CASSVDRGEQYF.